Detailed here is one T cell receptor (beta chain). What antigen it recognizes has not been identified. No base quality information exists; no much larger clone differs at one position. The data were obtained in a study of PD-1 blockade in classical Hodgkin lymphoma (dated by TCRdb to about 2020). With regard to the full study: Nivolumab dosing was 3 mg/kg intravenously every 2 weeks, continuing until either disease progression or unacceptable toxicity. The study used CyTOF and TCR beta sequencing to define a peripheral blood immune signature of response to PD-1 blockade in classical Hodgkin lymphoma.

The sample's time point, from its label and the paper: cycle 1 day 1 (C1D1), immediately before nivolumab initiation. Relapse after autologous stem cell transplantation had occurred in all trial patients, and cohorts A, B and C were distinguished by prior brentuximab vedotin exposure. The trial cohort was composed of around 60 patients with relapsed/refractory classical Hodgkin lymphoma, for whom complete response, partial response or progressive disease was recorded as best overall response. In the multi-cohort phase II CheckMate 205 trial, trial patients received single-agent nivolumab. An independent review committee assessed best overall response using the 2007 International Working Group response criteria. Trial PBMCs were collected immediately before nivolumab initiation (C1D1) and during therapy at cycle 2 day 1 and cycle 4 day 1. Peripheral blood was collected in 8 mL Vacutainer Cell Preparation Tubes, from which PBMCs were isolated by centrifugation and then cryopreserved.

Taken from the germline V gene, the CDR1 and CDR2 loops are MGHRA and YSYEKL. Spanning cysteine to phenylalanine, the CDR3 consists of 20 amino acids. Of all the DNA, just the CDR3 is kept, 60 bases in frame from base 1. Compared with germline, V lacks 6 bases and J lacks 4 bases; bases without a gene match: 26. The Qiagen DNeasy kit was used to extract genomic DNA both from unsorted PBMCs and from the negatively selected CD4+ and CD8+ fractions. Amplification of TCR beta CDR3 regions was done by immunoSEQ multiplex PCR with primers that anneal to V and J segments. A synthetic immune receptor repertoire was used to minimize amplification bias, and any residual bias was removed computationally once sequencing was done. Under the source paper's analysis protocol: Custom Python scripts were used to quantify repertoire diversity as the Shannon entropy index. Unsorted, CD4+ and CD8+ repertoires were examined separately, except in combined analyses, for which CD4+ and CD8+ sequences were merged in silico. Clonal expansion was defined as a frequency increase of at least 2-fold after treatment compared with C1D1, and clones undetected at baseline were assigned a pseudocount of 0.5. Clones with 0 or 1 copy at C1D1 were classified as singleton clones, and clones with 2 or more copies were classified as non-singleton clones. Clones expanded in unsorted samples were labelled as CD4+, CD8+ or unknown by matching protein sequences in sorted samples from the same patient. Wilcoxon tests were applied to paired samples to test diversity changes from C1D1 to C4D1. TCRdb mirrors the immuneACCESS table, restricted to in-frame sequences. Some clones are absent from its copies; in checked studies, under half trace to an unresolved V gene, and the reason for the others is unknown. D and trimming come from the DNA, and the V and J calls and clone size come from that table. This sample gives 20,000 to 25,000 clones in total; roughly 70% of them show up just once. The top ten clones comprise approximately 15% of the sample.

Study-level results and caveats: Baseline TCR diversity was reported as lower in newly diagnosed patients than in healthy donors, and lower still in relapsed/refractory patients. A significant rise by C4D1 was seen in CD4+ but not CD8+ TCR diversity (p=0.0027 vs p=0.16), with the rise being most apparent in complete responders (p=0.02). Trial patients with a complete response had baseline diversity similar to that of newly diagnosed patients, while partial responders and progressors had significantly lower diversity. The study was limited to a single clinical trial cohort, and causes of repertoire differences, possibly disease activity or prior therapy, remained undefined. Lower diversity was seen in patients whose nivolumab began less than 1 year after ASCT, and these patients were left out of later analyses so that immune reconstitution would not confound the results.

This specimen consisted of peripheral blood mononuclear cells (PBMCs), obtained at baseline. The chain links TRBV4-1 with TRBJ2-7; 8 bases in the middle match TRBD2. This clonotype was obtained from a human donor with classical Hodgkin lymphoma. The bases are TGCGCCAGCAGTCCTTGGGGTCGGCGGGAGGCCTCCTCCCTAGGGTACGAGCAGTACTTC. Its protein is CASSPWGRREASSLGYEQYF.